This T cell receptor beta chain was identified during a study of CD8+ T cells in alopecia areata. As for the study in general: Percent of scalp involved defined treated patients' severity scores.

The study, taken as a whole, reports: Tofacitinib significantly brought down scalp clonality and expanded CD8+ clones among top 100. Sequencing of scalp samples also includes resident alphabeta T cells from normal skin. Researchers report lesional scalp, most notably alopecia totalis/universalis, outstripped normal scalp in clonality.

About this clone: Its target is unknown.

Extraction and reverse transcription of RNA yielded cDNA as the sequencing template. Sequenced by immunoSEQ multiplex PCR; TCRdb stores in-frame clones only, minus some. Among around 190,000 clones listed, roughly 60% were seen once. The treatment is: oral pan-JAK inhibitor, 5-10 mg twice daily. The sample was CD4+ T cells sorted from blood, taken at week 24, from a patient treated with tofacitinib. This TCR was recovered from a human donor with alopecia areata.

In nucleotides, the CDR3 is TGTGCCACCAGCAGTGTTGCACAGACTAATCAGCCCCAGCATTTT. This translates into CATSSVAQTNQPQHF. The V gene is TRBV15, the J gene TRBJ1-5; the D is unclear. The CDR3 is made up of 15 amino acids. The germline CDR1 and CDR2 sequences are LNHNV and YYDKDF (reference sequence). The ends were cut back, 3 bases at V and 4 bases at J, with 13 bases in the middle.